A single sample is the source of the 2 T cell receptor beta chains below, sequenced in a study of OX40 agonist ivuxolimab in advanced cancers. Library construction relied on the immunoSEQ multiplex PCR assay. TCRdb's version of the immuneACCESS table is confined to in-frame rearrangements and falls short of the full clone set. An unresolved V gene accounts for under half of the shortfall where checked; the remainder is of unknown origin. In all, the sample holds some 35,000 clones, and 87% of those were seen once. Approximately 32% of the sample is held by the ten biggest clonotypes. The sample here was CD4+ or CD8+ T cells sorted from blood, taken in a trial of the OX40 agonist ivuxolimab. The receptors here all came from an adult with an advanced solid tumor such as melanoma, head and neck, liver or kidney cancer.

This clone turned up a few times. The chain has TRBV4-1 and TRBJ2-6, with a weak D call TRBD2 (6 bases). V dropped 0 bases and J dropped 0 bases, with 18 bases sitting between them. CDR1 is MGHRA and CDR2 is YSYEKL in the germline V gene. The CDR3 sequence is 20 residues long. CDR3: CASSQEGLRGQFSGANVLTF. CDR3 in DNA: TGCGCCAGCAGCCAAGAAGGATTGCGGGGTCAATTCTCTGGGGCCAACGTCCTGACTTTC.

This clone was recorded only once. The CDR3, as DNA: TGCAGTGCTCACACTAATGAAAAACTGTTTTTT. Its translation: CSAHTNEKLFF. The chain carries TRBV20-1 and TRBJ1-4, with D unresolved. V was trimmed by 5 bases and J by 2 bases, leaving 3 bases between them. The CDR3 has 11 residues. The germline CDR1 and CDR2 sequences are DFQATT and SNEGSKA (reference sequence).